This T cell receptor beta chain is drawn from a study of identical twins. General observations from the study: Beta out-of-frame sequences showed weaker excess sharing between twins.

Comments on this clonotype: Its antigen remains unidentified.

V lost 3 bases to trimming and J lost 8 bases; unmatched junction nucleotides: 9. The CDR3 covers 16 residues. Germline CDR1 reads MDHEN; CDR2 reads SYDVKM. TCRdb called the 5' RACE reads again in MiXCR, with one record for every CDR3 protein. The sample has 1.5 million to 2 million distinct CDR3 sequences; around 33% are singletons. The sequence was obtained from a newborn girl in good health. This chain connects TRBV28 to TRBJ1-4; 10 bases are a match to TRBD1. Sequencing was performed on cord blood. The DNA of the CDR3 is TGTGCCAGCAGTTTGCCAGGGGGACAGGGGAGAGAAAAACTGTTTTTT. As protein: CASSLPGGQGREKLFF.